This is a list of T cell receptor beta chains from one sample in a study of blood T cell repertoires in COVID-19. The method was immunoSEQ multiplex PCR; TCRdb's version includes in-frame clones alone and lacks a portion of them. The data contain a few hundred thousand clones, around nine tenths of them singletons. Specimen: peripheral blood. These receptors all stem from a woman aged 18-29 years who had recovered from COVID-19. CDR3s include the opening cysteine and the closing phenylalanine or tryptophan. The D gene is left open where the match is weak. A row's size may be missing; if present it is once, few, many or a size class.

>TRBJ2-1|TRBD2|TRBV25-1|-
CASSGGAGGPLGEQFF
TGTGCCAGCAGTGGGGGAGCGGGAGGGCCTCTAGGTGAGCAGTTCTTC
>TRBJ2-5|TRBD1|TRBV7-9|-
CASRHTGGRETQYF
TGTGCCAGCAGGCACACAGGGGGGCGAGAGACCCAGTACTTC
>TRBJ1-1|-|TRBV7-9|-
CASSPGAFF
TGTGCCAGCAGCCCCGGGGCTTTCTTT
>TRBJ2-1|-|TRBV9|-
CASSVGGRPEQFF
TGTGCCAGCAGCGTCGGGGGGCGCCCTGAGCAGTTCTTC
>TRBJ2-1|TRBD2|TRBV15|-
CATSREAGGQINEQFF
TGTGCCACCAGCAGAGAAGCGGGAGGCCAGATAAATGAGCAGTTCTTC
>TRBJ2-5|TRBD2|TRBV5-1|-
CASSLGPAGGPETQYF
TGCGCCAGCAGCTTGGGACCAGCGGGAGGGCCAGAGACCCAGTACTTC
>TRBJ1-1|-|TRBV27|-
CASSLYQYTEAFF
TGTGCCAGCAGTTTATACCAGTACACTGAAGCTTTCTTT
>TRBJ2-5|TRBD2|TRBV11-2|few
CASSLRRLAGGETQYF
TGTGCCAGCAGCCTAAGAAGACTAGCGGGAGGCGAGACCCAGTACTTC
>TRBJ2-5|TRBD2|TRBV25-1|-
CASSEAGTSGIETQYF
TGTGCCAGCAGTGAAGCCGGGACTAGCGGGATAGAGACCCAGTACTTC
>TRBJ1-5|-|TRBV4-1|-
CASSQEGGHSNQPQHF
TGCGCCAGCAGCCAAGAAGGTGGGCATAGCAATCAGCCCCAGCATTTT
>TRBJ2-5|-|TRBV18|-
CASSPLPTAKETQYF
TGTGCCAGCTCACCATTACCTACAGCCAAAGAGACCCAGTACTTC
>TRBJ1-5|-|TRBV6-1|-
CASSEDIRGYSNQPQHF
TGTGCCAGCAGTGAAGATATACGAGGATATAGCAATCAGCCCCAGCATTTT
>TRBJ2-5|TRBD1|TRBV5-1|once
CASSLARGQGLTQETQYF
TGCGCCAGCAGCTTGGCCAGGGGACAGGGACTTACACAAGAGACCCAGTACTTC
>TRBJ2-7|TRBD1|TRBV29-1|-
CSVVPQDRVYEQYF
TGCAGCGTCGTCCCCCAGGACAGGGTCTACGAGCAGTACTTC
>TRBJ2-7|-|TRBV6-1|-
CASSELQALPYEQYF
TGTGCCAGCAGTGAACTACAGGCGCTTCCCTACGAGCAGTACTTC
>TRBJ2-7|TRBD1|TRBV25-1|-
CASTSRDREDEQYF
TGTGCCAGCACTAGCCGGGACAGGGAGGACGAGCAGTACTTC
>TRBJ2-3|TRBD1|TRBV5-1|-
CASSLGTGVHADTQYF
TGCGCCAGCAGCTTGGGCACAGGGGTCCATGCAGATACGCAGTATTTT
>TRBJ1-6|-|TRBV5-8|-
CASGGDLRNSPLHF
TGTGCCAGCGGAGGGGATCTCCGGAATTCACCCCTCCACTTT
>TRBJ2-7|-|TRBV4-2|-
CASSPLRSSGEQYF
TGTGCCAGCAGTCCCTTGAGGAGCTCTGGGGAGCAGTACTTC
>TRBJ1-1|-|TRBV9|-
CASSPRGNTEAFF
TGTGCCAGCAGCCCAAGGGGGAACACTGAAGCTTTCTTT
>TRBJ2-5|-|TRBV29-1|-
CSVGLVGGETQYF
TGCAGCGTCGGCCTTGTGGGGGGAGAGACCCAGTACTTC
>TRBJ2-5|-|TRBV27|-
CASRTGAPGTQYF
TGTGCCAGCAGGACAGGCGCCCCCGGGACCCAGTACTTC
>TRBJ2-7|-|TRBV11-1|-
CASSLGPEDSYEQYF
TGTGCCAGCAGCTTGGGGCCCGAGGACAGCTACGAGCAGTACTTC
>TRBJ2-7|TRBD2|TRBV7-2|-
CASSNPSGSYEQYF
TGTGCCAGCAGCAACCCTAGCGGGAGTTACGAGCAGTACTTC
>TRBJ2-1|-|TRBV30|-
CAFRLVYEQFF
TGTGCCTTTCGACTAGTTTATGAGCAGTTCTTC
>TRBJ2-7|-|TRBV6-6|-
CASSSPRTAEQYF
TGTGCCAGCAGCAGCCCTCGGACAGCCGAGCAGTACTTC
>TRBJ2-3|-|TRBV9|-
CATSQAASSDTQYF
TGTGCCACTTCCCAAGCGGCTTCGTCAGATACGCAGTATTTT
>TRBJ1-3|-|TRBV11-2|-
CASSQNGNTIYF
TGTGCCAGCAGCCAGAATGGAAACACCATATATTTT
>TRBJ2-2|-|TRBV5-1|-
CASSLTGSTGELFF
TGCGCCAGCAGCTTGACAGGGAGCACCGGGGAGCTGTTTTTT
>TRBJ2-7|TRBD1|TRBV19|-
CASSPGGHSYEQYF
TGTGCCAGTAGTCCAGGGGGCCACTCCTACGAGCAGTACTTC
>TRBJ2-1|TRBD2|TRBV11-2|-
CASSSWGELAGGPGYEQFF
TGTGCCAGCAGCTCATGGGGGGAGCTAGCGGGAGGGCCTGGGTATGAGCAGTTCTTC
>TRBJ1-1|-|TRBV7-2|-
CASSSEGTLNEAFF
TGTGCCAGCAGCTCCGAGGGGACACTCAATGAGGCTTTCTTT
>TRBJ2-1|TRBD1|TRBV10-3|-
CAAGQASNEQFF
TGTGCCGCGGGACAGGCTAGCAATGAGCAGTTCTTC
>TRBJ2-7|TRBD2|TRBV9|-
CASSVGTSGTYEQYF
TGTGCCAGCAGCGTGGGGACTAGCGGGACCTACGAGCAGTACTTC
>TRBJ2-1|TRBD2|TRBV4-1|-
CASSQDGSGRRGEQFF
TGCGCCAGCAGCCAAGATGGGAGCGGGAGAAGGGGTGAGCAGTTCTTC
>TRBJ1-2|-|TRBV7-9|-
CASSLVQSNYGYTF
TGTGCCAGCAGCTTAGTACAGTCTAACTATGGCTACACCTTC
>TRBJ2-3|TRBD2|TRBV28|-
CASSSRQGTSGRLPDTQYF
TGTGCCAGCAGTTCCCGACAGGGGACTAGCGGGAGGCTCCCAGATACGCAGTATTTT
>TRBJ2-5|TRBD2|TRBV5-4|-
CASSLLLAGSETQYF
TGTGCCAGCAGCTTGCTGCTAGCGGGATCAGAGACCCAGTACTTC
>TRBJ1-1|-|TRBV30|-
CASTGEMNTEAFF
TGTGCCTCAACCGGAGAAATGAACACTGAAGCTTTCTTT
>TRBJ2-1|TRBD1|TRBV28|-
CASIRDRVYNEQFF
TGTGCCAGCATCCGGGACAGGGTTTACAATGAGCAGTTCTTC
>TRBJ2-5|-|TRBV21-1|-
CASRSGQTQETQYF
TGTGCCAGCCGTAGCGGACAAACTCAAGAGACCCAGTACTTC
>TRBJ2-3|TRBD2|TRBV9|-
CASSRLAGGLSNTQYF
TGTGCCAGCAGCAGACTAGCGGGAGGCCTCTCGAATACGCAGTATTTT
>TRBJ2-1|TRBD2|TRBV27|-
CASRPLAGGSYNEQFF
TGTGCCAGCAGGCCGTTAGCGGGAGGGAGCTACAATGAGCAGTTCTTC
>TRBJ2-7|TRBD2|TRBV5-1|-
CASEKIAGGLSEQYF
TGCGCCAGCGAGAAGATAGCGGGAGGCTTGTCCGAGCAGTACTTC
>TRBJ2-1|TRBD2|TRBV6-5|once
CASKLAGGFYNEQFF
TGTGCCAGCAAACTAGCGGGAGGTTTCTATAATGAGCAGTTCTTC
>TRBJ1-2|TRBD1|TRBV5-5|once
CASTIYPGQGAVKDGYTF
TGTGCCAGCACCATATACCCGGGACAGGGGGCGGTTAAAGATGGCTACACCTTC
>TRBJ1-1|-|TRBV6-1|-
CASSGDSEAFF
TGTGCCAGCAGTGGAGACAGTGAAGCTTTCTTT
>TRBJ2-7|TRBD2|TRBV7-2|-
CASSLSSGRAHEQYF
TGTGCCAGCAGCTTATCTAGCGGGAGGGCCCACGAGCAGTACTTC
>TRBJ1-5|TRBD1|TRBV20-1|-
CSASLRQGWISNQPQHF
TGCAGTGCTAGTCTACGACAGGGGTGGATTAGCAATCAGCCCCAGCATTTT
>TRBJ1-5|-|TRBV28|-
CASSSPGESQPQHF
TGTGCCAGCAGTTCCCCGGGGGAATCTCAGCCCCAGCATTTT
>TRBJ2-3|-|TRBV9|-
CASSVGAAGRDTQYF
TGTGCCAGCAGCGTAGGGGCGGCGGGACGAGATACGCAGTATTTT
>TRBJ1-3|TRBD1|TRBV2|-
CASIRQGTGNTIYF
TGTGCCAGCATCCGACAGGGAACGGGAAACACCATATATTTT
>TRBJ1-6|TRBD1|TRBV30|-
CACRGQGNSPLHF
TGTGCCTGTAGGGGACAGGGTAATTCACCCCTCCACTTT
>TRBJ2-4|TRBD1|TRBV6-2/TRBV6-3|-
CASSQQGAVAKNIQYF
TGTGCCAGCAGCCAACAGGGGGCTGTAGCCAAAAACATTCAGTACTTC
>TRBJ2-7|TRBD1|TRBV12-5|-
CASGLAPFQSVTGTGSSYEQYF
TGTGCTAGTGGTTTGGCACCATTCCAATCGGTGACCGGGACAGGGTCTTCCTACGAGCAGTACTTC